This T cell receptor beta chain derives from a study of shared clonotypes between healthy human individuals. With ten immunoSEQ deep assay plates, unsorted PBMC DNA underwent sequencing. Clones were read by immunoSEQ multiplex PCR, and TCRdb kept only the in-frame ones, dropping some. There are about 490,000 clones in the sample; about 72% occur only once, and about 12% lies in the top ten. Each sample came from a Caucasian adult donor living in Nashville, Tennessee. Samples left unsorted employed approximately 94 million PBMCs for genomic DNA. The CDR3 covers 14 residues. Germline V gives CDR1 SGHNT, CDR2 YYREEE (reference sequence). V was trimmed by 0 bases and J by 10 bases, leaving 14 bases between them.

The chain couples TRBV5-4 to TRBJ1-3, with D possibly matching TRBD1 (5 bases). Sequencing used PBMCs. This TCR was sampled from a woman in her thirties or forties in good health. Some clones in this sample may be carry-over from other donors' samples. This CDR3 reads CASSLGAGIGTIYF. DNA for the CDR3: TGTGCCAGCAGCTTGGGGGCAGGGATAGGGACCATATATTTT.